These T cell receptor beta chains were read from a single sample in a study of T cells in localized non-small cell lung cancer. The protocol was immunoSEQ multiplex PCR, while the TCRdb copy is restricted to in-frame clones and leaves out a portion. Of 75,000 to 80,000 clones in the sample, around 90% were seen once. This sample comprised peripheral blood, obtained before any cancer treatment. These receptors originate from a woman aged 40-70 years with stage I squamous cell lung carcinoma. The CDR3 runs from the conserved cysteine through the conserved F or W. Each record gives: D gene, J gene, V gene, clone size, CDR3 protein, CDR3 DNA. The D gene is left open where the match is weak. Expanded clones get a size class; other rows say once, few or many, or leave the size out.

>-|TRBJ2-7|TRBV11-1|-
CASSLEDRGYEQYF
TGTGCCAGCAGCTTAGAGGACCGCGGTTACGAGCAGTACTTC
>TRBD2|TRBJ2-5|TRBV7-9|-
CASSRGTSGGLDYF
TGTGCCAGCAGCCGCGGGACTAGCGGGGGCCTCGATTACTTC
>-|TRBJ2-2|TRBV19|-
CASSIGGNSGELFF
TGTGCCAGTAGTATAGGGGGGAACTCCGGGGAGCTGTTTTTT
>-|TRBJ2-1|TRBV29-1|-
CSVEIRLLEQFF
TGCAGCGTTGAAATAAGGCTCCTCGAGCAGTTCTTC
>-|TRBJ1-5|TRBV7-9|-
CASSLRGGNQPQHF
TGTGCCAGCAGCTTGAGAGGGGGCAATCAGCCCCAGCATTTT
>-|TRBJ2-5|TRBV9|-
CASSVGSETQYF
TGTGCCAGCAGCGTAGGATCAGAGACCCAGTACTTC
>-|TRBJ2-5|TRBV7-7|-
CASSLGLGGGQETQYF
TGTGCTAGCAGCCTCGGACTAGGGGGGGGCCAAGAGACCCAGTACTTC
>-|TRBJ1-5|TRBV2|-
CASERRGEGQPQHF
TGTGCCAGCGAGAGAAGAGGGGAGGGGCAGCCCCAGCATTTT
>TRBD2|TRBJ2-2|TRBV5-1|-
CASSPSGTTGELFF
TGCGCCAGCTCCCCTAGCGGCACCACCGGGGAGCTGTTTTTT
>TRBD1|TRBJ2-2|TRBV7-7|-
CASSGTGGFGELFF
TGTGCTAGCAGCGGAACAGGGGGCTTCGGGGAGCTGTTTTTT
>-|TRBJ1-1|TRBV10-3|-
CAISESGGPAFF
TGTGCCATCAGTGAGTCGGGGGGGCCAGCTTTCTTT
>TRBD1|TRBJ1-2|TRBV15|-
CATSRPTGAGSNYGYTF
TGTGCCACCAGCAGACCGACAGGGGCCGGATCTAACTATGGCTACACCTTC
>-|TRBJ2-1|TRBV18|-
CASSPVASANNEQFF
TGTGCCAGTTCACCGGTAGCTAGCGCCAACAATGAGCAGTTCTTC
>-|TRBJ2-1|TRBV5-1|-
CASSLLTSLDNEQFF
TGCGCCAGCAGCTTGTTGACTAGTTTGGACAATGAGCAGTTCTTC
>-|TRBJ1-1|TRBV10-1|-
CASADSRVSKRTEAFF
TGCGCCAGCGCCGACTCCAGGGTCTCGAAGAGGACTGAAGCTTTCTTT
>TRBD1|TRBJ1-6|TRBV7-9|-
CASSLGGQGPGSYNSPLHF
TGTGCCAGCAGCTTAGGAGGACAGGGGCCGGGCTCCTATAATTCACCCCTCCACTTT
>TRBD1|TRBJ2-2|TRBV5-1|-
CASSLAGTATTGELFF
TGCGCCAGCAGCTTGGCCGGGACAGCCACCACCGGGGAGCTGTTTTTT
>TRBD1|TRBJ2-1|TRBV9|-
CASSVSPGSGGNEQFF
TGTGCCAGCAGCGTTAGTCCGGGTTCAGGGGGCAATGAGCAGTTCTTC
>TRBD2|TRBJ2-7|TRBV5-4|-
CASSSGTSGGPYEQYF
TGTGCCAGCAGCTCCGGGACTAGCGGGGGTCCCTACGAGCAGTACTTC
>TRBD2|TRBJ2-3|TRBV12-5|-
CASGSRAGGTDTQYF
TGTGCTAGTGGTTCGAGAGCGGGGGGCACAGATACGCAGTATTTT
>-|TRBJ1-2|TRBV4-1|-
CASSQDRWANYGYTF
TGCGCCAGCAGCCAAGATCGATGGGCGAACTATGGCTACACCTTC
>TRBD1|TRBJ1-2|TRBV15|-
CATSPRTGGDYGYTF
TGTGCCACCAGCCCTAGGACAGGGGGCGACTATGGCTACACCTTC
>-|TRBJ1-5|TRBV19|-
CASRQYSNQPQHF
TGTGCCAGTAGACAGTATAGCAATCAGCCCCAGCATTTT
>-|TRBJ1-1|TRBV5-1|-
CASSWVPGVNTEAFF
TGCGCCAGCAGCTGGGTTCCAGGGGTGAACACTGAAGCTTTCTTT
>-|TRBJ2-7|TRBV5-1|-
CASSLGQEYEQYF
TGCGCCAGCAGCTTGGGACAAGAATACGAGCAGTACTTC
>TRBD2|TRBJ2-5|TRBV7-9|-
CASSSEVRGETQYF
TGTGCCAGCAGCTCAGAGGTGCGGGGGGAGACCCAGTACTTC
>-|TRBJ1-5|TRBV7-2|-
CASSIPPGTHVDQPQHF
TGTGCCAGCAGCATACCACCGGGGACCCATGTAGATCAGCCCCAGCATTTT
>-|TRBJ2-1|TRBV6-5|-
CASSTPSYNEQFF
TGTGCCAGCAGTACGCCTAGCTACAATGAGCAGTTCTTC
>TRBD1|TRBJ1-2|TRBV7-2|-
CASSLDRGRNYGYTF
TGTGCCAGCAGCTTAGACAGGGGACGTAACTATGGCTACACCTTC
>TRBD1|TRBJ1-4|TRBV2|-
CASAGQGLEKLFF
TGTGCCAGTGCGGGACAGGGTTTAGAAAAACTGTTTTTT
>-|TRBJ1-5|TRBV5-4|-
CASSLGRDQPQHF
TGTGCCAGCAGCCTCGGTCGCGATCAGCCCCAGCATTTT
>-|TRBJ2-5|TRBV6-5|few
CASQGTPQETQYF
TGTGCCAGCCAGGGGACTCCCCAAGAGACCCAGTACTTC
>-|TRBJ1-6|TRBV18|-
CASSSGNNSPLHF
TGTGCCAGCTCATCCGGTAATAATTCACCCCTCCACTTT
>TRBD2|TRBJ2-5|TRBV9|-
CASSFRLAGKQETQYF
TGTGCCAGCAGCTTCCGACTAGCGGGGAAACAAGAGACCCAGTACTTC
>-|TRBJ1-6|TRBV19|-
CASSISRDHYSPLHF
TGTGCCAGTAGTATCTCCCGGGACCATTATTCACCCCTCCACTTT
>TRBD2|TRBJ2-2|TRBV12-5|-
CASGPGGPGNTGELFF
TGTGCTAGTGGCCCGGGGGGGCCCGGGAACACCGGGGAGCTGTTTTTT
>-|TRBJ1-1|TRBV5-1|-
CASSLADKSAEAFF
TGCGCCAGCAGCTTGGCCGATAAGTCGGCTGAAGCTTTCTTT
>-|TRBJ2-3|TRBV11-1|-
CASSLARDRMTGGDTQYF
TGTGCCAGCAGCTTAGCGAGGGACCGGATGACGGGTGGGGATACGCAGTATTTT
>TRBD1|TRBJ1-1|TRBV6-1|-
CASSSRGVNTEAFF
TGTGCCAGCAGTTCCAGGGGGGTGAACACTGAAGCTTTCTTT
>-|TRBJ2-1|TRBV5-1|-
CASSLSRYLSYNEQFF
TGCGCCAGCAGCTTGAGCCGTTACCTCTCCTACAATGAGCAGTTCTTC
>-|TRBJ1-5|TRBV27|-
CASSVGAPNQPQHF
TGTGCCAGCAGCGTGGGGGCGCCGAATCAGCCCCAGCATTTT
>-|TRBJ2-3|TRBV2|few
CASSLPPQQYF
TGTGCCAGCAGTCTTCCTCCTCAGCAGTATTTT
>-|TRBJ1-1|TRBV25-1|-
CASSERIGREAFF
TGTGCCAGCAGTGAACGAATAGGCAGGGAAGCTTTCTTT
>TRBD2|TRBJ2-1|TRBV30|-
CAWLGLAGGTLYNEQFF
TGTGCCTGGTTGGGACTAGCGGGGGGCACGCTCTACAATGAGCAGTTCTTC
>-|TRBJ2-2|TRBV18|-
CASSPNSRGGDGELFF
TGTGCCAGCTCACCAAATTCTCGGGGAGGTGACGGGGAGCTGTTTTTT
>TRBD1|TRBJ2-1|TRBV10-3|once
CAINPGQGVDEQFF
TGTGCCATCAATCCGGGACAGGGAGTGGATGAGCAGTTCTTC
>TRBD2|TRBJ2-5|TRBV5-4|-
CASSLRGGETQYF
TGTGCCAGCAGCTTGCGGGGGGGAGAGACCCAGTACTTC
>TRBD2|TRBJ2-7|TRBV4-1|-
CASSLATIAGGRYEQYF
TGCGCCAGCAGCCTTGCTACCATAGCGGGGGGGAGGTACGAGCAGTACTTC
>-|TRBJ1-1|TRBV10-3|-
CAISESMVLRRSGTEAFF
TGTGCCATCAGTGAGTCAATGGTTCTAAGACGGAGCGGCACTGAAGCTTTCTTT